These T cell receptor beta chains were read from a single sample in a study of T cell responses to AZD1222 COVID-19 vaccine. TCRdb keeps only in-frame clones here, not all; method: immunoSEQ multiplex PCR. Here the sample spans some 120,000 clones, 88% being singletons. This sample comprised peripheral blood, obtained on day 0 of AZD1222 vaccination. These receptors all come from an adult in good health. CDR3s include the opening cysteine and the closing phenylalanine or tryptophan. Each record gives: V gene, clone size, D gene, J gene, CDR3 DNA, CDR3 protein. A D gene is named only where the DNA matches it firmly. The listing skips clone size in some rows; elsewhere it reads once, few, many or a size class.

TRBV10-1	.	TRBD1	TRBJ1-1	TGCGCCAGCAGCGACAGGGAGAGGACTGAAGCTTTCTTT	CASSDRERTEAFF
TRBV28	few	.	TRBJ2-7	TGTGCCAGCAGCAAGGGACGGACATACGAGCAGTACTTC	CASSKGRTYEQYF
TRBV5-6	once	TRBD2	TRBJ2-1	TGTGCCAGCAGCTTGCGGCGGGAGCCCTACAATGAGCAGTTCTTC	CASSLRREPYNEQFF
TRBV5-8	.	.	TRBJ2-7	TGTGCCAGCAGCCCCAAAGCGGGACACCCAAAGGCATACGAGCAGTACTTC	CASSPKAGHPKAYEQYF
TRBV19	.	.	TRBJ1-3	TGTGCCAGTAGCACCGGACAGTACTCTGGAAACACCATATATTTT	CASSTGQYSGNTIYF
TRBV28	.	.	TRBJ1-1	TGTGCCAGCAGTCAGCAGGGTCCGGGGAACACTGAAGCTTTCTTT	CASSQQGPGNTEAFF
TRBV7-9	.	TRBD2	TRBJ2-7	TGTGCCAGCAGCTCCTTAATTAGCGGGAGGCCCTACGAGCAGTACTTC	CASSSLISGRPYEQYF
TRBV5-6	.	TRBD1	TRBJ2-4	TGTGCCAGCAACTCAAGGGGGCAGGCCAAAAACATTCAGTACTTC	CASNSRGQAKNIQYF
TRBV18	.	.	TRBJ1-5	TGTGCCAGCTCACCACAGGACAGTAGCAATCAGCCCCAGCATTTT	CASSPQDSSNQPQHF
TRBV27	few	TRBD1	TRBJ1-2	TGTGCCAGCAGTGCGATCCGAACAGGGGGCGGCTATGGCTACACCTTC	CASSAIRTGGGYGYTF
TRBV6-5	.	TRBD1	TRBJ2-7	TGTGCCAGCAGTACAGGGGGGTACGAGCAGTACTTC	CASSTGGYEQYF
TRBV7-9	.	.	TRBJ1-5	TGTGCCAGCCTGGATAAATGGGAAAGCAATCAGCCCCAGCATTTT	CASLDKWESNQPQHF
TRBV3-1/TRBV3-2	.	.	TRBJ2-7	TGTGCCAGCAGCCAGGGACCACCCCCCACGTTCTACGAGCAGTACTTC	CASSQGPPPTFYEQYF
TRBV18	once	TRBD1	TRBJ1-3	TGTGCCAGCTCACCTCTGTGGGACAGGGGTAGAAACACCATATATTTT	CASSPLWDRGRNTIYF
TRBV7-2	.	.	TRBJ1-1	TGTGCCAGCAGCTCTCAGGGACGGACTGAAGCTTTCTTT	CASSSQGRTEAFF
TRBV11-2	.	.	TRBJ1-3	TGTGCCAGCAGCTTAGGTGGCCACTCTGGAAACACCATATATTTT	CASSLGGHSGNTIYF
TRBV30	.	.	TRBJ1-6	TGTGCCTGGAGTGTAGGGCAGGGGAATTCACCCCTCCACTTT	CAWSVGQGNSPLHF
TRBV4-2	.	TRBD1	TRBJ1-5	TGTGCCAGCAGCAAGACAGGGTCCGAACAGCCCCAGCATTTT	CASSKTGSEQPQHF
TRBV12-3/TRBV12-4	once	.	TRBJ1-1	TGTGCCAGCAGTAAGTTGAACACTGAAGCTTTCTTT	CASSKLNTEAFF
TRBV2	.	.	TRBJ1-6	TGTGCCAGCAGCGGGGGCAATCAAGCCTATAATTCACCCCTCCACTTT	CASSGGNQAYNSPLHF
TRBV6-4	.	.	TRBJ2-7	TGTGCCAGCAGTGAGGGGACATCCTACGAGCAGTACTTC	CASSEGTSYEQYF
TRBV20-1	once	.	TRBJ2-7	TGCAGTGCTGCGAGGGGAGACGAGCAGTACTTC	CSAARGDEQYF
TRBV28	.	TRBD2	TRBJ2-2	TGTGCCAGCACCTTGGGACTAGCGGGCCTCAACACCGGGGAGCTGTTTTTT	CASTLGLAGLNTGELFF
TRBV27	.	TRBD2	TRBJ2-1	TGTGCCAGCAGTTCTTTAACGACTAGCGGGAGTGAGGAGCAGTTCTTC	CASSSLTTSGSEEQFF
TRBV5-6	.	TRBD1	TRBJ2-7	TGTGCCAGCAGCTTTGGACAGGGGGACACAAAAGAGCAGTACTTC	CASSFGQGDTKEQYF
TRBV9	.	.	TRBJ2-3	TGTGCCAGCAGCAGTCTAGCGAACACAGATACGCAGTATTTT	CASSSLANTDTQYF
TRBV29-1	once	.	TRBJ1-2	TGCAGCGTTGAATCGGCAAGCTATGGCTACACCTTC	CSVESASYGYTF
TRBV10-3	.	.	TRBJ2-7	TGTGCCATCAGACCAAATCTCCAGGGTACGGGCACCTACGAGCAGTACTTC	CAIRPNLQGTGTYEQYF
TRBV30	.	.	TRBJ2-3	TGTGCCTGGAGTGCCAGGGTAAGGCCAGATACGCAGTATTTT	CAWSARVRPDTQYF
TRBV27	.	TRBD1	TRBJ1-5	TGTGCCAGCAGTCCAAGGACAGGGTCATGGAATCAGCCCCAGCATTTT	CASSPRTGSWNQPQHF
TRBV28	.	.	TRBJ1-4	TGTGCCAGTGTAAGTGGATTAAATGAAAAACTGTTTTTT	CASVSGLNEKLFF
TRBV19	.	TRBD2	TRBJ2-5	TGTGCCAGTAGTATAGGACTAGCGGGAGAGACCCAGTACTTC	CASSIGLAGETQYF
TRBV18	.	.	TRBJ1-1	TGTGCCAGCTCACCATTGGGGGCGCAGGGTGAAGCTTTCTTT	CASSPLGAQGEAFF
TRBV29-1	.	.	TRBJ2-7	TGCAGCGTTGTGGTAGGGTACGAGCAGTACTTC	CSVVVGYEQYF
TRBV3-1/TRBV3-2	.	.	TRBJ2-7	TGTGCCAGCAGCCAAGATCTAGGCAACTCCTACGAGCAGTACTTC	CASSQDLGNSYEQYF
TRBV7-2	.	.	TRBJ1-1	TGTGCCAGCAGCCCCAGCCGTGCAGGCTCGGGCATGAACACTGAAGCTTTCTTT	CASSPSRAGSGMNTEAFF
TRBV7-9	.	TRBD1	TRBJ1-1	TGTGCCACCGGACAGGGGGCAAACACTGAAGCTTTCTTT	CATGQGANTEAFF
TRBV5-1	.	TRBD1	TRBJ1-2	TGCGCCAGCAGCCTGGGTGGGACAGGGTCTTATGGCTACACCTTC	CASSLGGTGSYGYTF
TRBV7-2	.	.	TRBJ2-7	TGTGCCAGCAGCCGCGGTGGGTGGGCCTACGAGCAGTACTTC	CASSRGGWAYEQYF
TRBV6-5	.	TRBD1	TRBJ1-4	TGTGCCAGCGGAGACAGGGCAACTAATGAAAAACTGTTTTTT	CASGDRATNEKLFF
TRBV6-6	few	TRBD1	TRBJ1-6	TGTGCCAGCAGTTCCGTACAACAGGGGAAGAATTCACCCCTCCACTTT	CASSSVQQGKNSPLHF
TRBV19	.	TRBD1	TRBJ2-7	TGTGCCAGTAGGGGACAGGTCTTCGACGAGCAGTACTTC	CASRGQVFDEQYF
TRBV10-3	few	.	TRBJ2-6	TGTGCCATCAAGTCCGGTATCGCTGGGGCCAACGTCCTGACTTTC	CAIKSGIAGANVLTF
TRBV5-1	once	.	TRBJ2-3	TGCGCCAGCAGCTTGAAACAGGGAGGAGATACGCAGTATTTT	CASSLKQGGDTQYF
TRBV7-2	.	.	TRBJ2-7	TGTGCCAGCAGCACTCATCGTGGGGAGCAGTACTTC	CASSTHRGEQYF
TRBV6-1	.	.	TRBJ2-1	TGTGCCAGCAGTGGGCTGTTGTCGGGGCTGGTTCGCAATGAGCAGTTCTTC	CASSGLLSGLVRNEQFF
TRBV19	once	TRBD1	TRBJ2-7	TGTGCCAGTAGTGCAACGGACAGGGGGCCCTACGAGCAGTACTTC	CASSATDRGPYEQYF
TRBV5-1	.	TRBD1	TRBJ1-6	TGCGCCAGCAGACCCGGGACAGCAAATTCACCCCTCCACTTT	CASRPGTANSPLHF
TRBV10-1	.	TRBD2	TRBJ2-4	TGCGCCAGCAAATTAGCGGGAGGAAACATTCAGTACTTC	CASKLAGGNIQYF
TRBV25-1	.	.	TRBJ2-1	TGTGCCAGCAGTCCCCGAGGGGAAAATGAGCAGTTCTTC	CASSPRGENEQFF
TRBV27	.	.	TRBJ1-1	TGTGCCAGCAGTTTAAAAGCAGGTCTGAACACTGAAGCTTTCTTT	CASSLKAGLNTEAFF
TRBV7-3	.	TRBD2	TRBJ2-5	TGTGCCAGCAGCTCCCTGGGAAGCGGGGGAGTGGAGACCCAGTACTTC	CASSSLGSGGVETQYF